These T cell receptor beta chains were read from a single sample in a study of vaccination effects on CD4 cells after COVID-19. These receptors have no known antigen. Method: immunoSEQ multiplex PCR; TCRdb's copy keeps in-frame clones and lacks some. The table includes fewer than 75,000 clones, 65% to 80% detected once. This specimen consisted of CD4+ T cells from PBMCs cultured without peptide, obtained after COVID-19 vaccination. The receptors stem from a human donor who received a COVID-19 vaccine. The CDR3 runs from the conserved cysteine through the conserved F or W. D genes are given only for firm matches.

D gene,J gene,V gene,CDR3 protein
TRBD2,TRBJ2-3,TRBV27,CASSLGLDADTQYF
TRBD1,TRBJ1-1,TRBV10-3,CAISGGQGSTEAFF
.,TRBJ2-3,TRBV5-6,CASSLRTGGRTDTQYF
TRBD1,TRBJ1-1,TRBV19,CASWDGRGPSNTEAFF
TRBD2,TRBJ2-1,TRBV19,CASSIGGGAPEQFF
.,TRBJ2-2,TRBV5-6,CASSRNRNTGELFF
.,TRBJ1-3,TRBV7-2,CASSLDSSGNTIYF
.,TRBJ2-2,TRBV3-1/TRBV3-2,CASSQAGQATNTGELFF
.,TRBJ2-3,TRBV28,CASRGGVADTQYF
.,TRBJ1-4,TRBV2,CASSEGNGEKLFF
TRBD2,TRBJ2-5,TRBV29-1,CSVADSGGVGTQYF
TRBD1,TRBJ1-2,TRBV6-1,CASSEVGTGLLYGYTF
.,TRBJ1-2,TRBV28,CASSLRYGYTF
.,TRBJ1-1,TRBV10-2,CASSVAGMNTEAFF
.,TRBJ2-3,TRBV3-1/TRBV3-2,CASSHRASTDTQYF
.,TRBJ2-2,TRBV28,CASSTRQDSGELFF
.,TRBJ1-2,TRBV7-9,CASSPLSENYGYTF
.,TRBJ1-1,TRBV29-1,CSWGRNTEAFF
TRBD1,TRBJ1-6,TRBV10-2,CASRGQGLTYSPLHF
.,TRBJ1-2,TRBV28,CASSFFDRNNYGYTF
.,TRBJ2-1,TRBV19,CASTLSVGIHEQFF
.,TRBJ2-5,TRBV24-1,CATSDTRVGETQYF
TRBD1,TRBJ2-2,TRBV7-9,CASSFDRGVTGELFF
.,TRBJ2-2,TRBV7-2,CASSSQADTGELFF
TRBD2,TRBJ2-3,TRBV9,CASSVVASGGGGDTQYF
.,TRBJ1-1,TRBV5-4,CASSAPGLRTEAFF
.,TRBJ1-2,TRBV6-5,CASKTGAFYGYTF
.,TRBJ2-1,TRBV21-1,CASSKDWRGVGEQFF